The 13 T cell receptor beta chains reported below all come from one sample, sequenced in a study of human T cells and chemical hapten exposure. TCRdb re-derived calls from the RACE reads in MiXCR, one entry per CDR3 protein. This sample has about 74,000 distinct CDR3 sequences, with approximately 35% found just once. Documented time point: patch test 1, 2 weeks after DPC sensitization. Treatment given: therapeutic diphenylcyclopropenone sensitization with weekly scalp DPC. The sequencing used whole blood, collected in connection with sensitization to the hapten diphenylcyclopropenone (DPC). The receptor set was obtained from a man aged 35 to 55 with alopecia areata. Some clones in this sample may be carry-over from other donors' samples.

About this clonotype: One end of the junction varies from germline; a read error may be responsible. The V and J genes are TRBV4-3 and TRBJ1-4; TRBD1 might be the D (5 bases). The CDR3 totals 15 residues. CDR1 is LGHNA and CDR2 is YSLEER in the germline V gene. CDR3 sequence reads: CASSLRQPTNEKLFF. The CDR3 DNA reads TGTGCCAGCAGCCTCCGACAGCCAACTAATGAAAAACTGTTTTTT.

This sequence joins TRBV20-1 and TRBJ1-1; D call uncertain. Trimming left V 3 bases short and J 2 bases short, with 13 bases between. The length of the CDR3 is 14 residues. Germline-derived CDR1 and CDR2 are DFQATT and SNEGSKA (reference sequence). The CDR3 region has the DNA TGCAGTGCTAGTCTTTCGGACCGAAACACTGAAGCTTTCTTT. Encoded protein: CSASLSDRNTEAFF.

This clonotype showed up just a few times. The chain recombines TRBV6-6 with TRBJ2-1; D possibly matches TRBD1 or TRBD2 (5 bases each). Deletions cut 6 bases from V and 3 bases from J, with 12 bases between. The CDR3 consists of 14 residues. Per the germline V gene, CDR1 is MNHNY and CDR2 is SVGAGI (reference sequence). CDR3 region: CASRPGTDYNEQFF. CDR3 DNA sequence: TGTGCCAGCAGACCAGGGACGGACTACAATGAGCAGTTCTTC.

The chain combines TRBV27 with TRBJ2-1, with 10 bases aligning to TRBD2. After removal of 8 bases from V and 2 bases from J, the junction contained 15 bases not matched to a gene. Germline V gives CDR1 MNHEY, CDR2 SMNVEV (reference sequence). The CDR3 runs 18 residues. The CDR3 bases are TGTGCCAGCCGACGGGAAAGCGGGAGGGCCCCGGCCTACAATGAGCAGTTCTTC. It encodes CASRRESGRAPAYNEQFF.

There are a few counts of this clonotype. The V and J genes are TRBV5-3 and TRBJ1-5, with D possibly being TRBD1 (6 bases). TRBV5-3 is an ORF; its function is uncertain. Trimming took 0 bases from V and 7 from J, leaving 29 bases between them. The CDR3 has 20 residues. The CDR3 nucleotides read TGTGCCAGAAGCTTGGGGAGGGGGGTCGATGACCCATTTAAAAACCAGCCCCAGCATTTT. Encoded protein: CARSLGRGVDDPFKNQPQHF.

J is TRBJ1-5 and V is TRBV6-2 or TRBV6-3, with 7 bases lining up with TRBD1. The germline gives CDR1 MNHEY, CDR2 SVGEGT. The J segment lost 2 bases and the V segment lost 2 bases, leaving 0 bases of the junction unmatched. This CDR3 region has 14 residues. Here the CDR3 reads CASSYTGGNQPQHF. CDR3 DNA: TGTGCCAGCAGTTACACAGGGGGCAATCAGCCCCAGCATTTT.

V usage is TRBV11-1 and J usage is TRBJ2-7, with no clear D. Between the trimmed V and J ends, which lost 3 bases and 0 bases, there was a span of 9 bases. The germline V gene encodes CDR1 SGHAT and CDR2 FQDESV (reference sequence). The length of the CDR3 is 14 residues. The CDR3 sequence is CASSFLGSSYEQYF. Written as DNA, the CDR3 is TGTGCCAGCAGCTTCCTGGGTAGCTCCTACGAGCAGTACTTC.

The rearrangement links TRBV27 to TRBJ1-6; D gene ambiguous. This CDR3 contains 14 residues. The germline V and J ends were trimmed by 8 bases and 6 bases, with 14 bases remaining between them. In germline, CDR1 is MNHEY, CDR2 SMNVEV (reference sequence). CDR3 residues: CASRPRTGNSPLHF. The CDR3 DNA is TGTGCCAGCCGTCCTAGGACGGGTAATTCACCCCTCCACTTT.

This clonotype was picked up a small number of times. The genes are TRBV2 and TRBJ2-1, with TRBD2 matching 12 bases. CDR3 length equals 18 residues. After removal of 5 bases from V and 8 bases from J, the junction contained 16 bases not matched to a gene. Germline loops: CDR1 SNHLY, CDR2 FYNNEI. The CDR3 protein is CASSYRTGPLAGGDEQFF. In DNA form, the CDR3 reads TGTGCCAGCAGTTATCGGACCGGTCCCCTAGCGGGAGGGGATGAGCAGTTCTTC.

This clonotype is a singleton in its sample. This chain joins TRBV6-1 and TRBJ1-2; 7 bases align to TRBD1. Germline CDR1 is MNHNS and CDR2 is SASEGT. The CDR3 runs to 13 residues. The trim removed 7 bases at V and 7 bases at J, leaving 9 bases unmatched. The CDR3 region has the DNA TGTGCCAGCAAGGACAGGAGCTCAGTTGGCTACACCTTC. Amino acids: CASKDRSSVGYTF.

This chain links TRBV5-1 with TRBJ2-1, with 8 bases aligning to TRBD1. Germline V gene sequence: CDR1 SGHRS, CDR2 YFSETQ. This CDR3 region has 15 residues. The V segment lost 0 bases and the J segment 6 bases; nucleotides outside the gene matches: 5. For the CDR3, the DNA is TGCGCCAGCAGCTTGGCTACTACAGGGGGCAATGAGCAGTTCTTC. Translated, it gives CASSLATTGGNEQFF.

The genes are TRBV20-1 and TRBJ1-1, with TRBD1 matching over 9 bases. The V gene's germline CDR1 is DFQATT and CDR2 SNEGSKA (reference sequence). V lost 2 bases to trimming and J lost 4 bases; unmatched junction nucleotides: 8. This CDR3 has 15 residues. CDR3 loop: CSARRTGATTTEAFF. CDR3 in DNA: TGCAGTGCTAGAAGGACAGGGGCCACTACCACTGAAGCTTTCTTT.

This clonotype was counted a few times. V gene TRBV18 combines with J gene TRBJ1-6; D is uncertain. Germline lookup yields CDR1 KGHSH and CDR2 LQKENI. This CDR3 is built from 16 residues. V lost 6 bases, J lost 10 bases, and 22 bases lay in between. The CDR3 DNA is TGTGCCAGCTCCCCCGGCCGAAAAACGGCAGGATCACCCCTCCACTTT. The encoded protein is CASSPGRKTAGSPLHF.